The sequence of this T cell receptor (beta chain) was determined in a study of T cell responses to AZD1222 COVID-19 vaccine. Study-wide results and limits: Vaccine-associated CD4 TCRs spanned spike, dominant at 160-218 and 743-854. Repertoires were obtained only post-peak T cell response.

About this clone: Its matching antigen is unknown.

CDR1 MDHEN and CDR2 SYDVKM come from the germline V gene. This CDR3 is built from 13 residues. V was clipped by 6 bases and J by 8 bases, with 13 bases between them. Only in-frame clones appear in the TCRdb table, and some are missing; sequencing was by immunoSEQ multiplex PCR. The top ten hold roughly a tenth of the sample, which has just over 150,000 clones, over 70% seen once. The receptor was isolated from an adult who received the AZD1222 COVID-19 vaccine. The sequencing here drew on peripheral blood, taken 28 days after the second AZD1222 dose. The V gene is TRBV28, the J gene TRBJ1-4, with D unclear. CDR3 in DNA: TGTGCCAGCAGCCCACCCATGGGAGAAAAACTGTTTTTT. As protein: CASSPPMGEKLFF. Using reference TRBV28 and TRBJ1-4 for the parts outside the CDR3, the full variable domain is DVKVTQSSRYLVKRTGEKVFLECVQDMDHENMFWYRQDPGLGLRLIYFSYDVKMKEKGDIPEGYSVSREKKERFSLILESASTNQTSMYLCASSPPMGEKLFFGSGTQLSVL.